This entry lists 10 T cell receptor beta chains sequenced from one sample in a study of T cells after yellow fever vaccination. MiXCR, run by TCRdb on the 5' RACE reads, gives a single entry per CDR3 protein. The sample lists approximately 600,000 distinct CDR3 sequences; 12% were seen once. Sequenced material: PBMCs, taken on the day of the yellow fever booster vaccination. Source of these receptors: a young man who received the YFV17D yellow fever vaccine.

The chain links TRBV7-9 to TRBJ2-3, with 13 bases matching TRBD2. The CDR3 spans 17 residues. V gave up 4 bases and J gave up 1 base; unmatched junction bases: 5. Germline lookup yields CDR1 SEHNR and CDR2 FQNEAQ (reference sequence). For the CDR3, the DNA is TGTGCCAGCAGCTATTCCGGGACTAGCGGGGGCACAGATACGCAGTATTTT. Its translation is CASSYSGTSGGTDTQYF.

This CDR3 reads CASSLDISVEAFF. CDR3 coding DNA: TGTGCCAGCAGCTTAGATATCTCGGTCGAAGCTTTCTTT. The chain joins TRBV7-2 to TRBJ1-1; the D is unclear. Trimming shortened V by 1 base and J by 8 bases, and 11 bases separated the two germline ends. The CDR3 is made up of 13 amino acids. The V gene's germline CDR1 is SGHTA and CDR2 FQGNSA.

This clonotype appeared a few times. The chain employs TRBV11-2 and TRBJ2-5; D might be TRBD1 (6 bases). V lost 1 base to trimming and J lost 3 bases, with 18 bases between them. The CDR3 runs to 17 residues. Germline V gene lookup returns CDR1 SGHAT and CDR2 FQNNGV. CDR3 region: CASSLGWVTGSKETQYF. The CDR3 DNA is TGTGCCAGCAGCTTAGGATGGGTGACAGGCTCCAAAGAGACCCAGTACTTC.

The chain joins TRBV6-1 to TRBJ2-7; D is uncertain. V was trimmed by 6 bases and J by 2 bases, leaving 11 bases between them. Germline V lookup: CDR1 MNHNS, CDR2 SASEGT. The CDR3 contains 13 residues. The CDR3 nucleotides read TGTGCCAGCAGGAGGATACAAACCTACGAGCAGTACTTC. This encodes CASRRIQTYEQYF.

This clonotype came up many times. The CDR3 sequence: CASSLLFPGDTEAFF. The CDR3 coding sequence is TGCGCCAGCAGCTTGCTTTTCCCTGGGGACACTGAAGCTTTCTTT. This chain joins TRBV5-1 and TRBJ1-1; D unresolved. CDR3 length: 15 residues. Germline values: CDR1 SGHRS, CDR2 YFSETQ. The V end lost 1 base, the J end lost 3 bases, and 13 bases lay between the germline ends.

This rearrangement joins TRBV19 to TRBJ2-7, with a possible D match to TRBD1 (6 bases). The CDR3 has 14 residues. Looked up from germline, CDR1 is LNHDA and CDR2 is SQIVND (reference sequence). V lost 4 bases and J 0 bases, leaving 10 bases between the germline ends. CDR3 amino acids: CASSRTAPSYEQYF. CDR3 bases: TGTGCCAGTAGTAGGACAGCCCCCTCCTACGAGCAGTACTTC. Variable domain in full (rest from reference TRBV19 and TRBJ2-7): DGGITQSPKYLFRKEGQNVTLSCEQNLNHDAMYWYRQDPGQGLRLIYYSQIVNDFQKGDIAEGYSVSREKKESFPLTVTSAQKNPTAFYLCASSRTAPSYEQYFGPGTRLTVT.

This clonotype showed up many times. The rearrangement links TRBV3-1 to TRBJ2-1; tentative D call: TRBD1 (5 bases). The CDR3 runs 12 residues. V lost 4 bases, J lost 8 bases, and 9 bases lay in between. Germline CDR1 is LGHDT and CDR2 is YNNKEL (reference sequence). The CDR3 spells CASSPQGDEQFF. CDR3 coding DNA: TGTGCCAGCAGCCCCCAAGGGGATGAGCAGTTCTTC.

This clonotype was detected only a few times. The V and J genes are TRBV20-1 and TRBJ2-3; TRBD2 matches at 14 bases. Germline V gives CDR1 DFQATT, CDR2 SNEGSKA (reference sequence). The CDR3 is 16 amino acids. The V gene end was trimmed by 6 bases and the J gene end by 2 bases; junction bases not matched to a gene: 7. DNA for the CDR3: TGCAGTGCAGTTTCGGGACTAGCGGGAGACACAGATACGCAGTATTTT. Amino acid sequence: CSAVSGLAGDTDTQYF.

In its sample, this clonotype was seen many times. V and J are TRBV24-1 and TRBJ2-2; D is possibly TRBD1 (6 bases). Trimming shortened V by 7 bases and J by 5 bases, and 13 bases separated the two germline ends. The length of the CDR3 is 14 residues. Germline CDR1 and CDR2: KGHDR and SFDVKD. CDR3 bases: TGTGCCACCAGGGCTACAGGGAATACCGGGGAGCTGTTTTTT. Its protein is CATRATGNTGELFF.

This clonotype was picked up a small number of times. The CDR3 spells CASTKDRGSVLGTGELFF. DNA of the CDR3: TGTGCCAGCACCAAGGACAGGGGATCGGTCTTGGGGACCGGGGAGCTGTTTTTT. The genes are TRBV6-2 or TRBV6-3 and TRBJ2-2, with 9 bases fitting TRBD1. With 7 bases clipped from V and 5 bases from J, the junction kept 17 bases outside the gene matches. Germline CDR1 and CDR2: MNHEY and SVGEGT. There are 18 residues in the CDR3.